This TCR beta chain was recovered during a study of early T cells in non-severe SARS-CoV-2 infection. Whole-study context: Alpha and beta chains were unpaired, from unsorted whole-blood bulk RNA. General study points: CD4 and private specificities were missed by VDJdb matching, which favored anti-spike CD8 responses.

This clonotype has ten or more counts. What it binds is unknown. Individual cDNA molecules were tagged with unique molecular identifiers, the study reported. TCRdb analysed the 5' RACE reads with MiXCR anew, one entry per CDR3 protein. This sample yields more than 65,000 distinct CDR3 sequences, of which approximately 12% are seen a single time; roughly 1.2% belongs to the top ten. CDR1 and CDR2 from the germline V gene are SGHTS and YDEGEE. Trimming stripped 0 bases from V and 1 base from J, with 22 bases between. The length of the CDR3 is 19 residues. The rearrangement joins TRBV5-8 to TRBJ2-5, with D tentatively TRBD1 or TRBD2 (6 bases each). The clonotype originates from an adult who was a healthcare worker with PCR-confirmed SARS-CoV-2 infection or an uninfected control (not recorded which). Sequenced sample: whole blood. The CDR3 is CASSLAVGFRGLSQETQYF. In DNA form, the CDR3 reads TGTGCCAGCAGCTTGGCTGTCGGTTTTCGGGGGCTAAGCCAAGAGACCCAGTACTTC.